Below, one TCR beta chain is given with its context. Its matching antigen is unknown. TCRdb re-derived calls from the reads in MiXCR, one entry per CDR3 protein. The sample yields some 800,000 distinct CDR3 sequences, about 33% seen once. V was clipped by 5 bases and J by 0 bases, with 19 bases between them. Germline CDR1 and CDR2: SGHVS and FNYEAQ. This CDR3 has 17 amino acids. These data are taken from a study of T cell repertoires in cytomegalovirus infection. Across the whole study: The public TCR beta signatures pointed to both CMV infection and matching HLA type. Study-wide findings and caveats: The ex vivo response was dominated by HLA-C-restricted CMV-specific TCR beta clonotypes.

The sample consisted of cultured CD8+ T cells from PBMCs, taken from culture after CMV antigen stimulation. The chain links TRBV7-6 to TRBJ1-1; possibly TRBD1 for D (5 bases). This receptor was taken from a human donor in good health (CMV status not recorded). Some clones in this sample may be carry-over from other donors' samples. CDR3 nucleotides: TGTGCCAGCAGCCAAGTTATGCGGGGACCCTTGAACACTGAAGCTTTCTTT. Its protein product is CASSQVMRGPLNTEAFF.